These 15 T cell receptor beta chains came from one sample sequenced in a study of spatial heterogeneity in lung cancer. From the 5' RACE reads, TCRdb called clonotypes with MiXCR, one entry per CDR3 protein. The sample holds about 20,000 distinct CDR3 sequences, 15% to 20% seen once. Notes on the study in general: Intratumoral expanded alpha and beta TCR counts were found to track tumor mutation counts.

Specified time point: sample taken at primary tumor resection. Their recognized antigens are unknown. The sample in question was lung tumor tissue, obtained at surgery. These receptors came from a female donor with early-stage non-small cell lung cancer.

The chain uses TRBV28 and TRBJ2-6; 7 bases agree with TRBD1. CDR3 length: 17 residues. The V and J ends lost 7 bases and 0 bases, in that order; junction bases with no gene match: 9. Germline V lookup: CDR1 MDHEN, CDR2 SYDVKM. This CDR3 is CASNPTGLGSGANVLTF. For the CDR3, the DNA is TGTGCCAGCAATCCGACAGGGTTGGGCTCTGGGGCCAACGTCCTGACTTTC.

This clonotype was picked up a small number of times. A read error may account for a junction end that differs from germline. V and J are TRBV28 and TRBJ2-7; D is tentatively TRBD1 or TRBD2 (5 bases each). This CDR3 has 14 residues. CDR1 MDHEN and CDR2 SYDVKM come from the germline V gene. The CDR3, as DNA: TGTGCCAGCACCCTTAAAAGGGGACCCTACGAGCAGTATTTC. This codes for CASTLKRGPYEQYF.

This clonotype came up a few times. This chain links TRBV28 with TRBJ2-5; 10 bases are a match to TRBD2. J gave up 4 bases and V 10 bases, and 15 bases lay outside the gene matches. Germline CDR1 and CDR2: MDHEN and SYDVKM. The CDR3 spans 16 residues. The CDR3 spells CATTLRAGGIRETQYF. DNA of the CDR3: TGTGCCACTACACTACGAGCGGGAGGGATCCGAGAGACCCAGTACTTC.

For this clonotype: At one end, the junction sequence differs from germline, possibly due to a read error. The chain employs TRBV11-3 and TRBJ2-2; 8 bases line up with TRBD1. This CDR3 contains 15 residues. In germline, CDR1 is SGHNT, CDR2 YENEEA. This CDR3 is CASSLTGANTGELFF. The CDR3 DNA is TGTGCCAGCAGCCTGACAGGGGCGAACACCGGAGAGCTGTTTTTT.

This clonotype was picked up many times. Sequence at one end of the junction differs from germline and may be a read error. The chain has TRBV12-3 or TRBV12-4 and TRBJ2-1; the match to TRBD2 covers 7 bases. The CDR3 sequence is 11 residues long. The chain's CDR3 is CASRGRGRDIF. The CDR3, as DNA: TGTGCCAGCAGGGGGCGGGGGAGAGACATCTTC.

This clonotype came up many times. The chain combines TRBV6-1 with TRBJ2-6; the D is unclear. Germline V gene sequence: CDR1 MNHNS, CDR2 SASEGT. Trimming took 1 base from V and 2 from J, leaving 6 bases between them. The length of the CDR3 is 15 residues. CDR3 sequence (DNA): TGTGCCAGCAGTGAAGTAACAGCTGGGGCCAACGTCCTGACTTTC. As protein: CASSEVTAGANVLTF.

This chain joins TRBV12-3 or TRBV12-4 and TRBJ2-1; D gene ambiguous. The CDR3 covers 12 residues. Trimming left V 5 bases short and J 8 bases short, with 10 bases between. The CDR3 protein is CASSSRRYEQFF. The CDR3 bases are TGTGCCAGCAGTAGTAGAAGGTATGAGCAGTTCTTC.

This chain connects TRBV15 to TRBJ2-1; 7 nucleotides line up with TRBD1. Trimming removed 1 base from V and 7 bases from J; junction bases left unmatched: 7. CDR3 length: 15 amino acids. Germline V gives CDR1 LNHNV, CDR2 YYDKDF (reference sequence). The CDR3 nucleotides read TGTGCCACCAGCAGAGGACAGGGAATTGGGAATGAGCAGTTCTTC. Amino acids: CATSRGQGIGNEQFF.

This clonotype was counted a few times. This chain links TRBV6-2 or TRBV6-3 with TRBJ2-1, with a possible D match to TRBD1 (5 bases). V was clipped by 0 bases and J by 1 base, with 19 bases between them. The CDR3 consists of 19 residues. The germline gives CDR1 MNHEY, CDR2 SVGEGT. This CDR3 is CASSYSGRLALGSYNEQFF. CDR3 sequence (DNA): TGTGCCAGCAGTTACTCGGGGCGGCTCGCCTTGGGGTCCTACAATGAGCAGTTCTTC.

This clonotype has ten or more counts. The chain couples TRBV6-2 or TRBV6-3 to TRBJ1-1; a possible D gene is TRBD1 (5 bases). The CDR3 extends over 13 amino acids. V shed 2 bases and J shed 7 bases, with 11 bases lying between them. The germline V gene encodes CDR1 MNHEY and CDR2 SVGEGT. The CDR3 protein is CASSYADGGEAFF. The CDR3 DNA reads TGTGCCAGCAGTTACGCGGACGGGGGTGAAGCTTTCTTT.

This clonotype was picked up a small number of times. The V gene is TRBV28, the J gene TRBJ2-1; 7 positions agree with TRBD2. Per germline, CDR1 MDHEN and CDR2 SYDVKM. The CDR3 has 14 amino acids. Trimming cost V 7 bases and J 8 bases; bases outside gene matches: 11. The CDR3 protein is CASTPPWGRDEQFF. The CDR3 DNA reads as TGTGCCAGCACCCCTCCTTGGGGGAGGGATGAGCAGTTCTTC.

This clonotype has only a few counts. One end of the junction does not line up with germline, which may come from a read error. The chain couples TRBV20-1 to TRBJ2-7; the D gene could be TRBD1 or TRBD2 (5 bases each). CDR3 length equals 14 residues. Germline CDR1 and CDR2: DFQATT and SNEGSKA (reference sequence). The CDR3 coding sequence is TGTGCTCTCCCGGTGGGGACCAGCCCCTACGAGCAGTACTTC. Encoded protein: CALPVGTSPYEQYF.

This clonotype appeared a few times. The chain joins TRBV5-4 to TRBJ2-3; a weak D match, TRBD2 (7 bases). This CDR3 comprises 15 residues. The V end lost 4 bases, the J end lost 1 base, and 13 bases lay between the germline ends. Germline lookup yields CDR1 SGHNT and CDR2 YYREEE (reference sequence). The CDR3 coding sequence is TGTGCCAGCAGCCCCGAGGGGGGGCGCACAGATACGCAGTATTTT. The encoded protein is CASSPEGGRTDTQYF.

This clonotype was observed at least ten times. V gene TRBV20-1 combines with J gene TRBJ2-3; D unclear. With 3 bases removed from V and 4 bases from J, the gap between germline ends came to 8 bases. This CDR3 contains 12 residues. Germline assignment: CDR1 DFQATT and CDR2 SNEGSKA (reference sequence). CDR3 nucleotide sequence: TGCAGTGCTAGGGTATGGTCAGATACGCAGTATTTT. Its translation: CSARVWSDTQYF.

Of note for this clonotype: This clone may be a read error of a much larger clone one base away. This sequence joins TRBV4-1 and TRBJ2-3; D unclear. This CDR3 contains 13 residues. V shed 1 base and J shed 10 bases, with 12 bases lying between them. CDR1 MGHRA and CDR2 YSYEKL come from the germline V gene. CDR3 in amino acids: CASSQGIHHPQYF. The CDR3 DNA is TGCGCCAGCAGCCAAGGGATCCACCACCCGCAGTATTTT.